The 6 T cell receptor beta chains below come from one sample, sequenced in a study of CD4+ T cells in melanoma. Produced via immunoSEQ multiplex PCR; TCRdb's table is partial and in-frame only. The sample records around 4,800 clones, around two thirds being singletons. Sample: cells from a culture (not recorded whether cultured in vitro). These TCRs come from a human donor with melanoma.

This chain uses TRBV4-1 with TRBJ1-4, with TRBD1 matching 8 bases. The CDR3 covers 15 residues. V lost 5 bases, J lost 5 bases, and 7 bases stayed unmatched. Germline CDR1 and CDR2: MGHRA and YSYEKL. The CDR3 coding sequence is TGCGCCAGCAGCTTACCGGGACAGGCAAATGAAAAACTGTTTTTT. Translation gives CASSLPGQANEKLFF.

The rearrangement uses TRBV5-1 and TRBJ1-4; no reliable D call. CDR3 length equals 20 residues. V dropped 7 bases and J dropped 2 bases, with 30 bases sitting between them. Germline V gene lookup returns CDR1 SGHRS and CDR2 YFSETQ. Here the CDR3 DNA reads TGCGCCAGCTACCGATACCGGGGTAATTTATCATTTAGGACTAATGAAAAACTGTTTTTT. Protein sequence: CASYRYRGNLSFRTNEKLFF. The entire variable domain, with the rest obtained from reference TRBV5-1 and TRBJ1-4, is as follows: KAGVTQTPRYLIKTRGQQVTLSCSPISGHRSVSWYQQTPGQGLQFLFEYFSETQRNKGNFPGRFSGRQFSNSRSEMNVSTLELGDSALYLCASYRYRGNLSFRTNEKLFFGSGTQLSVL.

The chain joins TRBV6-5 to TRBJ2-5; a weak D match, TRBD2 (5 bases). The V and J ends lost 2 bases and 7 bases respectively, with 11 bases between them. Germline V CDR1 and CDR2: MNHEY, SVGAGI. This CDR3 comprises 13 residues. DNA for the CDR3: TGTGCCAGCAGTTACGGACTCGGAGGGACCCAGTACTTC. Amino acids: CASSYGLGGTQYF.

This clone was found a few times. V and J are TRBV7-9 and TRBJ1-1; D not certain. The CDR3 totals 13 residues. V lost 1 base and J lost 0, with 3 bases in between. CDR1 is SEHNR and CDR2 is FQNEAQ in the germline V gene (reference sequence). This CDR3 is CASSLDVNTEAFF. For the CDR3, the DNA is TGTGCCAGCAGCTTAGACGTGAACACTGAAGCTTTCTTT.

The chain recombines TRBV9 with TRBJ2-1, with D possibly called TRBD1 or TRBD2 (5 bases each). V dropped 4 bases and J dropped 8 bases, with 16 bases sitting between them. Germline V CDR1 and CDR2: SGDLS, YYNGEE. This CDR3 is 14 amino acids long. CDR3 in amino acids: CASSRYVGADEQFF. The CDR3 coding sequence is TGTGCCAGCAGCCGGTATGTCGGGGCGGATGAGCAGTTCTTC.

This CDR3 is CASSPGGGGELFF. The CDR3, as DNA: TGTGCCAGCAGCCCCGGGGGCGGCGGGGAGCTGTTTTTT. The chain combines TRBV7-9 with TRBJ2-2, with D possibly called TRBD1 or TRBD2 (6 bases each). Trimming stripped 5 bases from V and 7 bases from J, with 11 bases between. The CDR3 has 13 residues. Germline V gene data show CDR1 as SEHNR and CDR2 as FQNEAQ (reference sequence).